This T cell receptor (beta chain) was found in a study of T cells in Graves' hyperthyroidism and ophthalmopathy. The CDR3 is 15 residues long. Germline lookup yields CDR1 MNHEY and CDR2 SVGEGT. Unmatched junction bases numbered 8, after V lost 6 bases and J lost 9 bases. 10 ml fresh peripheral blood yielded the PBMCs. The investigators amplified TCR beta CDR3 regions from RNA transcripts. RT-PCR in the first round (using the HTBI primer set) targeted the TCR CDR3. TCRdb re-derived calls from the multiplex PCR reads in MiXCR, one entry per CDR3 protein. The sample carries about 350,000 distinct CDR3 sequences, 11% to 15% recorded once.

Sequenced: blood. The receptor's source is a woman in her 30s with Graves' hyperthyroidism. The rearrangement joins TRBV6-2 or TRBV6-3 to TRBJ2-1; 13 bases are a match to TRBD2. In DNA, the CDR3 is TGTGCCAGCAGCCCCGGGACTAGCGGGATGATTGAGCAGTTCTTC. Translated: CASSPGTSGMIEQFF.